This T cell receptor (beta chain) was retrieved from a study of shared clonotypes between healthy human individuals. Study context: Donors were a couple of women and a few men aged 18 to 49. Study-level points and caveats: Memory subsets generally showed lower estimated richness than naive subsets.

Naive CD8 populations comprised CD45RO-negative cells positively selected for CCR7, excluding terminally differentiated effector memory CD45RA+ cells. Generated by immunoSEQ multiplex PCR, the TCRdb table keeps only in-frame clones and is missing some. Of millions of clones detected, about 93% appear once; the ten largest clones hold roughly 1.8%. Germline assignment: CDR1 SGHVS and CDR2 FQNEAQ. J was trimmed by 5 bases and V by 1 base; bases with no gene match: 11. CDR3 length: 17 residues. On this clone: Its antigen is as yet unknown.

Material: naive CD8+ T cells from PBMCs. This clonotype originated in a man between 18 and 29 years old in good health. Some clones in this sample may be carry-over from other donors' samples. The chain uses TRBV7-8 and TRBJ2-7; TRBD1 agrees at 10 bases. The CDR3: CASSLVLSRDRGDEQYF. The CDR3 nucleotides are TGTGCCAGCAGCTTAGTTCTATCCAGGGACAGGGGCGACGAGCAGTACTTC.